The entry below describes one T cell receptor (beta chain). At one boundary the junction diverges from the germline segment, which might be a read error. Germline assignment: CDR1 SSHAT and CDR2 FNYEAQ (reference sequence). This CDR3 is 15 amino acids long. Data came from immunoSEQ multiplex PCR; TCRdb stores just in-frame clones and leaves some out. The sample includes over 80,000 clones, around 72% of them seen just once. This entry belongs to a study of blood T cell repertoires in COVID-19. This clonotype originated in a man in his sixties or seventies with COVID-19, enrolled during active disease. The material sequenced was peripheral blood. The V and J genes are TRBV7-7 and TRBJ2-1; 13 positions match TRBD2. The CDR3 reads CASSRGTSGNNEQFF. DNA of the CDR3: TGTGCTAGCAGCAGGGGGACTAGCGGGAACAATGAGCAGTTCTTC.